Listed below are T cell receptor beta chains from one sample, sequenced in a study of blood T cell repertoires in COVID-19. Data came from immunoSEQ multiplex PCR; TCRdb stores just in-frame clones and leaves some out. The table lists around 320,000 clones, about 85% of them singletons, with about 2.5% in the top ten. Sequenced sample: peripheral blood. The source of these receptors is a man aged 18 to 30 with active or convalescent COVID-19. The CDR3 runs from the conserved cysteine through the conserved F or W. Fields, in order: J gene, D gene, CDR3 length, V gene, clone size, CDR3 DNA, CDR3 protein. The D gene is left open where the match is weak. Size tells how often a clone was seen (once, few, many) or the class of an expanded clone, and some rows leave it out.

TRBJ1-6 | - | 14 | TRBV19 | - | TGTGCCAGTAGCTATCTGGACATTAATTCACCCCTCCACTTT | CASSYLDINSPLHF
TRBJ1-5 | - | 15 | TRBV6-5 | - | TGTGCCAGCAGTTACTCACAATACGGAGGTCAGCCCCAGCATTTT | CASSYSQYGGQPQHF
TRBJ1-2 | TRBD1 | 14 | TRBV6-5 | - | TGTGCCAGCAGTTACGACAGGGCAAACTATGGCTACACCTTC | CASSYDRANYGYTF
TRBJ2-2 | TRBD1 | 14 | TRBV6-5 | - | TGTGCCAGCAGTCCAGGACAGGGGGCCGGGGAGCTGTTTTTT | CASSPGQGAGELFF
TRBJ1-2 | TRBD1 | 15 | TRBV5-4 | - | TGTGCCAGCAGCGGTCCGGGACAGGGGGCGCTTGGCTACACCTTC | CASSGPGQGALGYTF
TRBJ1-2 | - | 13 | TRBV6-2/TRBV6-3 | - | TGTGCCAGCAGTCCAGACAGTTTCTATGGCTACACCTTC | CASSPDSFYGYTF
TRBJ2-7 | TRBD1 | 15 | TRBV14 | - | TGTGCCAGCAGCTCACGAGGGGGCGCTTACTACGAGCAGTACTTC | CASSSRGGAYYEQYF
TRBJ2-1 | TRBD2 | 20 | TRBV28 | - | TGTGCCAGCAGTCCAGGACTAGCGGGACTAAAAACGGGTTCCTACAATGAGCAGTTCTTC | CASSPGLAGLKTGSYNEQFF
TRBJ1-2 | TRBD1 | 15 | TRBV9 | - | TGTGCCAGCAGCGTAGGTATAGGGACAGCCTATGGCTACACCTTC | CASSVGIGTAYGYTF
TRBJ1-3 | - | 14 | TRBV6-5 | - | TGTGCCAGCAGTAGCGGGGCAGTGGGAAACACCATATATTTT | CASSSGAVGNTIYF
TRBJ2-5 | TRBD2 | 14 | TRBV5-1 | - | TGCGCCAGCAGCTTTACGGGAGGGAGGGAGACCCAGTACTTC | CASSFTGGRETQYF
TRBJ2-3 | TRBD1 | 13 | TRBV29-1 | - | TGCAGCGTTGAACAGGGGGCTGGGGATACGCAGTATTTT | CSVEQGAGDTQYF
TRBJ1-6 | - | 16 | TRBV4-3 | - | TGCGCCAGCAGCCAAGGGGCAGGCTTCTATAATTCACCCCTCCACTTT | CASSQGAGFYNSPLHF
TRBJ2-3 | TRBD1 | 15 | TRBV24-1 | - | TGTGCCACCAGTGATTTAGGACAGGGCACAGATACGCAGTATTTT | CATSDLGQGTDTQYF
TRBJ2-2 | TRBD2 | 15 | TRBV6-5 | - | TGTGCCAGCAGTGACTCGAGCGGGACCACCGAGGAGCTGTTTTTT | CASSDSSGTTEELFF
TRBJ1-1 | - | 14 | TRBV7-3 | - | TGTGCCAGCAGCTTTTCGGGGGGCAACACTGAAGCTTTCTTT | CASSFSGGNTEAFF
TRBJ1-2 | TRBD1 | 14 | TRBV5-6 | - | TGTGCCAGCAGCCGGACAGGTTTTGACTATGGCTACACCTTC | CASSRTGFDYGYTF
TRBJ2-1 | - | 11 | TRBV29-1 | - | TGCAGCGTTGTGAACTCGGGTGAGCAGTTCTTC | CSVVNSGEQFF
TRBJ2-1 | TRBD2 | 15 | TRBV3-1/TRBV3-2 | - | TGTGCCAGCAGCCCGGGACTAGCGGGATACAATGAGCAGTTCTTC | CASSPGLAGYNEQFF
TRBJ1-5 | TRBD1 | 15 | TRBV4-1 | once | TGCGCCAGCAGCCAACAAACAGGGGTTGATCAGCCCCAGCATTTT | CASSQQTGVDQPQHF
TRBJ2-7 | - | 15 | TRBV27 | - | TGTGCCAGCAGTCCCCAGGTTAGCGGCTCCTACGAGCAGTACTTC | CASSPQVSGSYEQYF
TRBJ1-2 | - | 14 | TRBV28 | - | TGTGCCAGCAGTCCCGATCTCCAGGTTCATGGCTACACCTTC | CASSPDLQVHGYTF
TRBJ2-7 | TRBD1 | 14 | TRBV19 | - | TGTGCCAGTAGTATCGGACAGGGTGGATACGAGCAGTACTTC | CASSIGQGGYEQYF
TRBJ1-4 | - | 15 | TRBV7-8 | few | TGTGCCAGCAGATCAACAGGGTTTTGGTTAGAAAAACTGTTTTTT | CASRSTGFWLEKLFF
TRBJ2-1 | - | 16 | TRBV7-2 | - | TGTGCCAGCAGCTTAGATACAGGCTTTTCTTACAATGAGCAGTTCTTC | CASSLDTGFSYNEQFF
TRBJ2-7 | TRBD1 | 14 | TRBV5-1 | - | TGCGCCAGCAGCTTAACAGGGGGCTTGAACGAGCAGTACTTC | CASSLTGGLNEQYF
TRBJ2-1 | TRBD1 | 14 | TRBV19 | - | TGTGCCAGTAGTGACGAACAGGGGTACGATGAGCAGTTCTTC | CASSDEQGYDEQFF
TRBJ2-7 | TRBD2 | 15 | TRBV19 | - | TGTGCCAGTAGAGGAGCGGGGGGGAGCTCCTACGAGCAGTACTTC | CASRGAGGSSYEQYF
TRBJ2-4 | TRBD2 | 17 | TRBV28 | - | TGTGCCAGCAGTTTATCTCCTGGGACTAATAGCAAAAACATTCAGTACTTC | CASSLSPGTNSKNIQYF
TRBJ2-3 | - | 15 | TRBV2 | - | TGTGCCAGCAGTGCTGGGGGGTTAGGCACAGATACGCAGTATTTT | CASSAGGLGTDTQYF
TRBJ2-7 | TRBD1 | 18 | TRBV7-8 | - | TGTGCCAGCAGCACCCCCACCGGGACAGGGGGCGCGGGGTACGAGCAGTACTTC | CASSTPTGTGGAGYEQYF
TRBJ2-7 | TRBD1 | 15 | TRBV7-9 | - | TGTGCCAGCAGCTCCAGTAGACAGGGGCCCTACGAGCAGTACTTC | CASSSSRQGPYEQYF
TRBJ2-5 | - | 17 | TRBV15 | - | TGTGCCACCAGCAGAGATACCGCCGTCCTCGGCCAAGAGACCCAGTACTTC | CATSRDTAVLGQETQYF
TRBJ1-6 | - | 13 | TRBV10-1 | - | TGCGCCAGCAGTCCCGCCGCGGGGTCACCCCTCCACTTT | CASSPAAGSPLHF
TRBJ1-2 | TRBD1 | 14 | TRBV7-9 | - | TGTGCCAGCAGCTTACAGGGACAGGACTATGGCTACACCTTC | CASSLQGQDYGYTF
TRBJ2-3 | - | 17 | TRBV6-1 | - | TGTGCCAGCAGTGATACCCCCCCAGGGGCCAGCACAGATACGCAGTATTTT | CASSDTPPGASTDTQYF
TRBJ2-3 | TRBD2 | 17 | TRBV10-3 | - | TGTGCCATCAGTGATTTCACTAGCGGGAGGGCCGCAGATACGCAGTATTTT | CAISDFTSGRAADTQYF
TRBJ2-1 | TRBD2 | 20 | TRBV3-1/TRBV3-2 | - | TGTGCCAGCAGCCAAGATTACGGGCGGACTAGCGGGAGGCTGGCCAATGAGCAGTTCTTC | CASSQDYGRTSGRLANEQFF
TRBJ1-1 | - | 13 | TRBV28 | - | TGTGCCAGCAGTTTAGGTACGCTACGGGAAGCTTTCTTT | CASSLGTLREAFF
TRBJ2-7 | - | 13 | TRBV29-1 | - | TGCAGCGTTACAGGACAGTCCTCCTACGAGCAGTACTTC | CSVTGQSSYEQYF
TRBJ2-1 | - | 16 | TRBV5-4 | - | TGTGCCAGCAGCCCCGTAGGGGCGGGGGCGTACAATGAGCAGTTCTTC | CASSPVGAGAYNEQFF
TRBJ1-1 | TRBD1 | 15 | TRBV6-5 | - | TGTGCCAGCAGTTACCCGACAGGGGTGAACACTGAAGCTTTCTTT | CASSYPTGVNTEAFF
TRBJ2-4 | - | 13 | TRBV27 | - | TGTGCCAGCAGTAAAAGCCTCGGAGACATTCAGTACTTC | CASSKSLGDIQYF
TRBJ2-7 | - | 12 | TRBV10-3 | - | TGTGCCACCGGTTTTTCCCCCTACGAGCAGTACTTC | CATGFSPYEQYF
TRBJ2-3 | TRBD2 | 16 | TRBV4-1 | - | TGCGCCAGCAGCCAATACTCTAGCGGGGTCACAGATACGCAGTATTTT | CASSQYSSGVTDTQYF
TRBJ2-2 | - | 14 | TRBV5-1 | - | TGCGCCAGCAGCTTGGCACTGAACACCGGGGAGCTGTTTTTT | CASSLALNTGELFF
TRBJ1-1 | TRBD1 | 13 | TRBV6-5 | once | TGTGCCAGCAGTATACCGGGACAGGGAGTAGCTTTCTTT | CASSIPGQGVAFF
TRBJ1-4 | - | 14 | TRBV5-6 | - | TGTGCCAGCAGCTCGGTTCAGGGTGATGAAAAACTGTTTTTT | CASSSVQGDEKLFF
TRBJ2-7 | TRBD2 | 18 | TRBV28 | - | TGTGCCAGCAGTTTCTACACTAGCGGGAGACCAAACTCCTACGAGCAGTACTTC | CASSFYTSGRPNSYEQYF
TRBJ2-1 | TRBD2 | 16 | TRBV4-1 | - | TGCGCCAGCAGCCAAGATCGGGGGGGGCCCTACAATGAGCAGTTCTTC | CASSQDRGGPYNEQFF
TRBJ1-2 | - | 14 | TRBV25-1 | - | TGTGCCAGCAGTGATCGAATCGGGTCCTATGGCTACACCTTC | CASSDRIGSYGYTF
TRBJ2-5 | TRBD1 | 16 | TRBV9 | - | TGTGCCAGCAGCGTAGTACCTGGACAGGGGGAGGAGACCCAGTACTTC | CASSVVPGQGEETQYF
TRBJ1-3 | - | 13 | TRBV29-1 | - | TGCAGCGTTGAACAGGGAAGTGGAAACACCATATATTTT | CSVEQGSGNTIYF